The rows below give T cell receptor beta chains drawn from one sample of a study of cytomegalovirus exposure and HLA in healthy donors. Method: immunoSEQ multiplex PCR; TCRdb's copy keeps in-frame clones and lacks some. The sample holds 230,000 or so clones, around 88% seen once. Sequencing was done on a sample of PBMCs. The source is a woman aged 18-29 years in good health and CMV-seronegative. Each CDR3 is given with its conserved first and last residue. A D gene is named only where the DNA matches it firmly. Expanded clones are given a class, and other clones once, few, many or no size at all.

d_call	clone_size	v_call	j_call	cdr3_aa	cdr3_nt
NA	NA	TRBV21-1	TRBJ1-3	CASSPRRTDDSGNTIYF	TGTGCCAGCAGCCCACGGAGGACCGACGACTCTGGAAACACCATATATTTT
NA	NA	TRBV27	TRBJ1-1	CASRPFVGERDTEAFF	TGTGCCAGCAGGCCTTTTGTGGGTGAGCGGGACACTGAAGCTTTCTTT
NA	NA	TRBV4-1	TRBJ1-5	CASSHEQLSFPKAGNQPQHF	TGCGCCAGCAGCCACGAACAGTTAAGTTTCCCGAAAGCTGGCAATCAGCCCCAGCATTTT
TRBD1	NA	TRBV28	TRBJ2-3	CASRDRDRAKDTQYF	TGTGCCAGCAGAGACCGGGACAGGGCTAAGGATACGCAGTATTTT
TRBD1	NA	TRBV6-1	TRBJ1-1	CASMVDRVLTEAFF	TGTGCCAGCATGGTCGACAGGGTATTGACTGAAGCTTTCTTT
NA	few	TRBV6-1	TRBJ2-2	CASGIRGWGTGELFF	TGTGCCAGCGGGATTCGGGGGTGGGGCACCGGGGAGCTGTTTTTT
TRBD1	once	TRBV27	TRBJ2-7	CASTRDRFSYEQYF	TGTGCCAGCACTAGGGACAGGTTCTCCTACGAGCAGTACTTC
NA	NA	TRBV9	TRBJ2-5	CASSIRIGETQYF	TGTGCCAGCAGCATTAGGATCGGGGAGACCCAGTACTTC
NA	NA	TRBV6-4	TRBJ2-3	CASSLTRGSTDTQYF	TGTGCCAGCAGCCTGACGCGGGGAAGCACAGATACGCAGTATTTT
NA	NA	TRBV6-5	TRBJ2-1	CASSLSSAPYNEQFF	TGTGCCAGCAGTTTGTCTAGCGCCCCCTACAATGAGCAGTTCTTC
TRBD1	NA	TRBV10-3	TRBJ1-1	CASSGQLNTEAFF	TGTGCCAGCTCGGGACAGCTGAACACTGAAGCTTTCTTT
TRBD1	NA	TRBV7-9	TRBJ1-2	CASSLPGQGMLFGYGYTF	TGTGCCAGCAGCTTACCGGGACAGGGAATGTTGTTCGGCTATGGCTACACCTTC
NA	NA	TRBV28	TRBJ1-3	CASRRDIPGNTIYF	TGTGCCAGCCGCCGGGACATACCTGGAAACACCATATATTTT
TRBD2	NA	TRBV19	TRBJ2-1	CASSSLAASSYNEQFF	TGTGCCAGTAGTTCCCTAGCGGCGAGCTCCTACAATGAGCAGTTCTTC
TRBD1	NA	TRBV28	TRBJ1-5	CASSQGVLSNQPQHF	TGTGCCAGCAGCCAGGGGGTCCTTAGCAATCAGCCCCAGCATTTT
NA	once	TRBV5-1	TRBJ2-7	CASSLGRGYSYEQYF	TGCGCCAGCAGCTTGGGTAGAGGGTACTCCTACGAGCAGTACTTC
TRBD1	NA	TRBV28	TRBJ2-6	CASKSQGAAGANVLTF	TGTGCCAGCAAAAGTCAGGGGGCGGCTGGGGCCAACGTCCTGACTTTC
TRBD2	NA	TRBV19	TRBJ2-1	CASSMGSFGGEGSYNEQFF	TGTGCCAGTAGTATGGGATCCTTTGGAGGGGAGGGCTCCTACAATGAGCAGTTCTTC
TRBD1	once	TRBV19	TRBJ1-1	CASRQGRNTEAFF	TGTGCCAGTCGACAGGGCAGGAACACTGAAGCTTTCTTT
NA	NA	TRBV18	TRBJ2-7	CASSPRRSYEQYF	TGTGCCAGCTCACCACGGAGATCCTACGAGCAGTACTTC
TRBD2	once	TRBV11-2	TRBJ2-7	CASSLQAGGLSYEQYF	TGTGCCAGCAGCTTACAAGCGGGAGGACTATCCTACGAGCAGTACTTC
NA	NA	TRBV4-1	TRBJ2-1	CASSLRQIYNEQFF	TGCGCCAGCAGCCTCCGCCAGATCTACAATGAGCAGTTCTTC
TRBD2	NA	TRBV2	TRBJ2-7	CASSESPLAGEQYF	TGTGCCAGCAGTGAAAGCCCCCTAGCGGGAGAGCAGTACTTC
TRBD1	NA	TRBV28	TRBJ2-3	CASNPGGNLDTQYF	TGTGCCAGCAACCCAGGGGGCAACCTAGATACGCAGTATTTT
TRBD2	NA	TRBV5-1	TRBJ2-2	CASSSTIRGAGELFF	TGCGCCAGCAGCTCGACTATTCGGGGGGCCGGGGAGCTGTTTTTT
NA	NA	TRBV11-2	TRBJ2-3	CASSLDRTDTQYF	TGTGCCAGCAGCTTAGACAGGACAGATACGCAGTATTTT
TRBD1	NA	TRBV7-9	TRBJ1-3	CASSLLQGAGNTIYF	TGTGCCAGCAGCTTACTTCAGGGGGCTGGAAACACCATATATTTT
TRBD2	NA	TRBV14	TRBJ2-6	CASSQDEGWPAGGLGANVLTF	TGTGCCAGCAGCCAAGACGAAGGTTGGCCAGCGGGAGGGCTTGGGGCCAACGTCCTGACTTTC
NA	NA	TRBV6-5	TRBJ2-4	CASSSTAVRGKNIQYF	TGTGCCAGCAGTTCTACAGCGGTTCGGGGCAAAAACATTCAGTACTTC
TRBD1	few	TRBV18	TRBJ1-2	CASSEGGLVYGYTF	TGTGCCAGCTCGGAAGGGGGCCTGGTCTATGGCTACACCTTC
TRBD1	NA	TRBV4-2	TRBJ1-1	CASSLGTGVGNTEAFF	TGTGCCAGCAGCCTGGGGACAGGGGTCGGGAACACTGAAGCTTTCTTT
TRBD2	NA	TRBV7-2	TRBJ2-3	CASSSGNGLAGRTDTQYF	TGTGCCAGCAGCTCAGGGAATGGACTAGCGGGACGCACAGATACGCAGTATTTT
TRBD2	NA	TRBV30	TRBJ2-7	CAWSFLAGDDKYF	TGTGCCTGGAGTTTCCTAGCGGGAGACGATAAGTACTTC
NA	NA	TRBV14	TRBJ2-7	CASSGSVSYEQYF	TGTGCCAGCAGCGGGAGTGTCTCCTACGAGCAGTACTTC
TRBD2	NA	TRBV27	TRBJ2-1	CASSQVLAGGNEQFF	TGTGCCAGCAGCCAAGTACTAGCGGGAGGCAATGAGCAGTTCTTC
NA	NA	TRBV6-1	TRBJ1-2	CASGDGGGYTF	TGTGCCAGCGGGGACGGGGGTGGCTACACCTTC
NA	NA	TRBV11-2	TRBJ1-3	CASSLEVARPSGNTIYF	TGTGCCAGCAGCTTAGAGGTGGCTCGCCCCTCTGGAAACACCATATATTTT
TRBD2	NA	TRBV5-1	TRBJ2-1	CASSSGTSGNEQFF	TGCGCCAGCAGCTCCGGGACTAGCGGGAATGAGCAGTTCTTC
NA	NA	TRBV5-1	TRBJ1-1	CASSLGPGEGEAFF	TGCGCCAGCAGCTTGGGACCAGGGGAGGGTGAAGCTTTCTTT
TRBD1	NA	TRBV9	TRBJ1-2	CASSTQTGTYGYTF	TGTGCCAGCAGCACCCAGACAGGGACCTATGGCTACACCTTC
NA	NA	TRBV19	TRBJ2-4	CASSIEAFNAKNIQYF	TGTGCCAGTAGTATAGAGGCCTTCAACGCTAAAAACATTCAGTACTTC
TRBD1	NA	TRBV29-1	TRBJ2-1	CSGAGTGILNEQFF	TGCAGCGGGGCCGGGACAGGGATATTGAATGAGCAGTTCTTC
NA	NA	TRBV4-2	TRBJ2-7	CASSQDQARDKQYF	TGTGCCAGCAGCCAAGATCAGGCTCGGGATAAGCAGTACTTC
TRBD2	NA	TRBV27	TRBJ2-1	CASTPGAGGYSYNEQFF	TGTGCCAGCACCCCCGGCGCGGGAGGGTACTCCTACAATGAGCAGTTCTTC
NA	NA	TRBV4-2	TRBJ2-7	CASSQDGSGTYEQYF	TGTGCCAGCAGCCAAGATGGCAGCGGAACTTACGAGCAGTACTTC
TRBD1	NA	TRBV27	TRBJ2-6	CAPIGGQGCTRGANVLTF	TGTGCGCCTATCGGTGGACAGGGGTGTACTAGGGGGGCCAACGTCCTGACTTTC
NA	NA	TRBV4-1	TRBJ1-5	CASSLRTAVNQPQHF	TGCGCCAGCAGCCTCCGGACAGCCGTAAATCAGCCCCAGCATTTT
TRBD1	NA	TRBV9	TRBJ2-5	CASSVGTGLQETQYF	TGTGCCAGCAGCGTAGGGACAGGGTTACAAGAGACCCAGTACTTC
TRBD1	NA	TRBV6-5	TRBJ1-2	CASSYVGTGVNGYTF	TGTGCCAGCAGTTACGTGGGGACAGGGGTGAATGGCTACACCTTC